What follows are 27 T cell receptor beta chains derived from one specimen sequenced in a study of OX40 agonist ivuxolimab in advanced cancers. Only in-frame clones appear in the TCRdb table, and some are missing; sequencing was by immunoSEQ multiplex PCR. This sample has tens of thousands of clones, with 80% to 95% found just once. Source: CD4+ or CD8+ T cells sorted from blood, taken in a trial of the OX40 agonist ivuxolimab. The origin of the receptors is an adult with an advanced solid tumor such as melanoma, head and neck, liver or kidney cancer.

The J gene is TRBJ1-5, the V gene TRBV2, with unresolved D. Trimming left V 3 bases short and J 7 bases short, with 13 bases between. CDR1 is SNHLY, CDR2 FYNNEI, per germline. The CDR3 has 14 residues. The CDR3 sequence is CASSDLDGEQPQHF. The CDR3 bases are TGTGCCAGCAGTGATTTGGACGGGGAGCAGCCCCAGCATTTT.

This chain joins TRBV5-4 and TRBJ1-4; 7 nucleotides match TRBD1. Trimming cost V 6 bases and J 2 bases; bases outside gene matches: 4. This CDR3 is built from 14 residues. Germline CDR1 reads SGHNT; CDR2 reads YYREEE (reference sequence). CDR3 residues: CASIPQGTNEKLFF. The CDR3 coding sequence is TGTGCCAGCATCCCACAGGGGACTAATGAAAAACTGTTTTTT.

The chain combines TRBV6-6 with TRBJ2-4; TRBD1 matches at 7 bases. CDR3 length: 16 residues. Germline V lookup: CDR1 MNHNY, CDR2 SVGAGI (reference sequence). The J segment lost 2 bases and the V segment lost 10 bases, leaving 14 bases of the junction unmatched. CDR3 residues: CAIMTSTGKSKNIQYF. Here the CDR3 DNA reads TGTGCCATCATGACGTCGACAGGGAAGTCCAAAAACATTCAGTACTTC.

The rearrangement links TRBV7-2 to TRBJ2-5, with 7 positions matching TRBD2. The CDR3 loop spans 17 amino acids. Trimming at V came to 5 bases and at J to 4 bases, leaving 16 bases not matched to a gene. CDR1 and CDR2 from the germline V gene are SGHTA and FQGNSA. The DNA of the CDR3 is TGTGCCAGCAGCGTAGGCAACTTAGCGGGCAATCGAGAGACCCAGTACTTC. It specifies CASSVGNLAGNRETQYF. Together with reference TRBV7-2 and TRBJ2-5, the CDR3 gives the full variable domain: GAGVSQSPSNKVTEKGKDVELRCDPISGHTALYWYRQSLGQGLEFLIYFQGNSAPDKSGLPSDRFSAERTGGSVSTLTIQRTQQEDSAVYLCASSVGNLAGNRETQYFGPGTRLLVL.

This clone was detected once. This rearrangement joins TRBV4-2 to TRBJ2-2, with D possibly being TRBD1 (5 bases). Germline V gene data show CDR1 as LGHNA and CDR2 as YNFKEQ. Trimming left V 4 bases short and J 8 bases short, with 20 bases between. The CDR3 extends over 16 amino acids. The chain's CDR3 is CASSPILRVVSGELFF. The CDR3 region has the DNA TGTGCCAGCAGCCCTATACTCAGGGTGGTCTCTGGGGAGCTGTTTTTT.

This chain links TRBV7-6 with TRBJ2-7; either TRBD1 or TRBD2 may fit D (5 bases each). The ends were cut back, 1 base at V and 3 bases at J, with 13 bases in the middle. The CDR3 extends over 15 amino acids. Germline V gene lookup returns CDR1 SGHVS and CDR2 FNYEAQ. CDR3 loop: CASSLGSGPGYEQYF. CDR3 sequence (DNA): TGTGCCAGCAGCTTAGGTTCGGGGCCTGGCTACGAGCAGTACTTC.

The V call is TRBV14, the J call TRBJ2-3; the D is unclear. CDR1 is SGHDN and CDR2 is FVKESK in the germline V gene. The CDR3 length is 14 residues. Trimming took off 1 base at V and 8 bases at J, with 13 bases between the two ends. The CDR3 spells CASSQVLRSRTQYF. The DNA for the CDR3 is TGTGCCAGCAGCCAAGTTCTAAGAAGCCGTACGCAGTATTTT.

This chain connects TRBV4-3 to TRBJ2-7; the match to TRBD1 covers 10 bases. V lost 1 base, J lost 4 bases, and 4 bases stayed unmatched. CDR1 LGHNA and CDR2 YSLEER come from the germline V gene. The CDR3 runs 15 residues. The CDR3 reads CASSQARQGAYEQYF. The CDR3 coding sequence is TGCGCCAGCAGCCAAGCGCGACAGGGGGCTTACGAGCAGTACTTC.

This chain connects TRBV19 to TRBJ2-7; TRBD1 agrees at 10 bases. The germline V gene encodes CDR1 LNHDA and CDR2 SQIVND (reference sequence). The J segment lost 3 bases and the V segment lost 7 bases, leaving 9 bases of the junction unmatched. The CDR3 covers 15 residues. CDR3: CASKVSGTGVYEQYF. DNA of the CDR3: TGTGCCAGTAAGGTTTCCGGGACAGGGGTCTACGAGCAGTACTTC.

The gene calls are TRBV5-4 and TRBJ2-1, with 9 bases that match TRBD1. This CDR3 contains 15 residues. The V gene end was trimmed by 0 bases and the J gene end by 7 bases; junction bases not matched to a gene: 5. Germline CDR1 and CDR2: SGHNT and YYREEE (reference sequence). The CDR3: CASSLVGTGRNEQFF. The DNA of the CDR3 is TGTGCCAGCAGCTTGGTGGGGACAGGGAGAAATGAGCAGTTCTTC.

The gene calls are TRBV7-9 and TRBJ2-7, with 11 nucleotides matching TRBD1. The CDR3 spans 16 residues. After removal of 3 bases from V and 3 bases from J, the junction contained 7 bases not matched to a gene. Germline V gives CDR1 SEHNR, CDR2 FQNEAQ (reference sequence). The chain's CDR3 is CASSFIGTGGNYEQYF. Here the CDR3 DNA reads TGTGCCAGCAGCTTTATTGGGACAGGGGGGAACTACGAGCAGTACTTC.

The CDR3 here is CASSQEPAGGLNEQFF. The CDR3 DNA follows: TGCGCCAGCAGCCAAGAACCAGCGGGAGGACTCAATGAGCAGTTCTTC. The V gene is TRBV4-3, the J gene TRBJ2-1; TRBD2 matches 9 bases. Germline values: CDR1 LGHNA, CDR2 YSLEER. J lost 6 bases, V lost 0 bases, and 6 bases had no gene match. The CDR3 totals 16 residues.

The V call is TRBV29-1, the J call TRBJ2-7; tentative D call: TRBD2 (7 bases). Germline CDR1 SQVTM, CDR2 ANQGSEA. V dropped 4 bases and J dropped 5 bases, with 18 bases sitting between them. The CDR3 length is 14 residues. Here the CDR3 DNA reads TGCAGCGTTGTCTTCATACAGGGAGGGGACGAGCAGTACTTC. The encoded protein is CSVVFIQGGDEQYF.

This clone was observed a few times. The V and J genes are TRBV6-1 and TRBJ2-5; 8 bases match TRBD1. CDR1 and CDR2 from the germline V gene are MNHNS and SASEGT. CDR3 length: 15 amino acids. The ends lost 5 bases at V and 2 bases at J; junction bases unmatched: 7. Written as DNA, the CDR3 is TGTGCCAGCAGTCACCACTACAGGGGGCAAGAGACCCAGTACTTC. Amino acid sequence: CASSHHYRGQETQYF.

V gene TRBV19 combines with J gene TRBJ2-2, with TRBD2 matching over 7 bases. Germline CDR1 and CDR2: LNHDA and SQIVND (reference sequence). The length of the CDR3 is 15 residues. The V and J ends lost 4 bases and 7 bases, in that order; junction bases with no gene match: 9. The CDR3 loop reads CASSKSGNWNGELFF. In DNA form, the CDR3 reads TGTGCCAGTAGTAAGAGCGGGAATTGGAACGGGGAGCTGTTTTTT.

Here the CDR3 reads CASSQFATGLSYEQYF. CDR3 in DNA: TGCGCCAGCAGCCAATTTGCCACAGGGCTCTCCTACGAGCAGTACTTC. The rearrangement links TRBV4-1 to TRBJ2-7, with a possible D match to TRBD1 (6 bases). CDR1 is MGHRA, CDR2 YSYEKL, per germline. V lost 2 bases and J lost 0, with 14 bases in between. The length of the CDR3 is 16 residues.

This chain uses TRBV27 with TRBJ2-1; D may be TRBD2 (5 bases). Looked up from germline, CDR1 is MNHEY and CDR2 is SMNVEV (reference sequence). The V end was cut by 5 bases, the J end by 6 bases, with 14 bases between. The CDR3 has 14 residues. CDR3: CASSPLGLGNEQFF. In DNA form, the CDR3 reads TGTGCCAGCAGTCCACTCGGACTCGGCAATGAGCAGTTCTTC.

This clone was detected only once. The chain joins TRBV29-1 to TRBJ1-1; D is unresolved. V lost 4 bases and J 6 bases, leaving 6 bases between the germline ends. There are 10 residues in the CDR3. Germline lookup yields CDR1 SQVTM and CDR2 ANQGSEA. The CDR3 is CSVGVSEAFF. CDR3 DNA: TGCAGCGTTGGGGTATCTGAAGCTTTCTTT.

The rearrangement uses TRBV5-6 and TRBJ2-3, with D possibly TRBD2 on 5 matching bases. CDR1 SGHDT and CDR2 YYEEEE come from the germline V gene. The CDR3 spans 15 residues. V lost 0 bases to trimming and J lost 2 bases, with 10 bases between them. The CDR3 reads CASSLGGFNTDTQYF. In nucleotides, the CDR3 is TGTGCCAGCAGCTTGGGAGGGTTCAACACAGATACGCAGTATTTT.

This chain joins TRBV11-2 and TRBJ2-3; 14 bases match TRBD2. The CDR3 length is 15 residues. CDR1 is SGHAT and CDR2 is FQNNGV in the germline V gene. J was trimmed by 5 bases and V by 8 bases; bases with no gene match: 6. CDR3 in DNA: TGTGCCAGCCAAGAGGGGACTAGCGGGGGAGATACGCAGTATTTT. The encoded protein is CASQEGTSGGDTQYF.

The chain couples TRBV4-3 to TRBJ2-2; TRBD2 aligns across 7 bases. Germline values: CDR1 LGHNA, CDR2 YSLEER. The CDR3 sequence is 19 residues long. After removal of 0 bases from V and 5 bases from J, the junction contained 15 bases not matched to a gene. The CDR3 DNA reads TGCGCCAGCAGCCAAGAACGGGATCGGCGGGAGAAGGGAACCGGGGAGCTGTTTTTT. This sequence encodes CASSQERDRREKGTGELFF.

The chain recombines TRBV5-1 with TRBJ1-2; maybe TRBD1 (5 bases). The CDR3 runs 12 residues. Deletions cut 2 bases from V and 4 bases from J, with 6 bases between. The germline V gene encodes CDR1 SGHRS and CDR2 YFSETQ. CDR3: CASSFDSYGYTF. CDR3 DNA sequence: TGCGCCAGCAGCTTCGACAGCTATGGCTACACCTTC.

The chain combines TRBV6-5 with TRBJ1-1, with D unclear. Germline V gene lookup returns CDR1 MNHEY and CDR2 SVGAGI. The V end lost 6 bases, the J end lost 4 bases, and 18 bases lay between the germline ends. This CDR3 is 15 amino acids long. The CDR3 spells CASSPDRLGFTEAFF. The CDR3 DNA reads TGTGCCAGCAGCCCCGACCGGTTAGGGTTCACTGAAGCTTTCTTT.

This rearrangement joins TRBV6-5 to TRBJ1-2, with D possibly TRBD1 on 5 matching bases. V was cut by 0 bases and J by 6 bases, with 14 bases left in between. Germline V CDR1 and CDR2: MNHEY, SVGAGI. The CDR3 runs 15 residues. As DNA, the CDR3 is TGTGCCAGCAGTTACTCGAGAGATATGGGGGATGGCTACACCTTC. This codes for CASSYSRDMGDGYTF.

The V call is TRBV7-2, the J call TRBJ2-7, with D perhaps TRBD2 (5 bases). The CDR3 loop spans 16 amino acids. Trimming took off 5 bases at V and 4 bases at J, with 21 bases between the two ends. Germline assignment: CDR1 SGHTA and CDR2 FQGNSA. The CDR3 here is CASSPYLGERRYEQYF. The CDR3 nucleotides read TGTGCCAGCAGCCCTTATCTAGGCGAGCGGAGGTACGAGCAGTACTTC.

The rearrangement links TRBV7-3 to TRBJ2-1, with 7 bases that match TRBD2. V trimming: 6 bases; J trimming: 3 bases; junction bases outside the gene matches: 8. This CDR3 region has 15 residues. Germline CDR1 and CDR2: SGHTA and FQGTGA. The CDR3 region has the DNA TGTGCCAGCAGTCTAGTCGCGGGAGTCTACAATGAGCAGTTCTTC. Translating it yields CASSLVAGVYNEQFF.

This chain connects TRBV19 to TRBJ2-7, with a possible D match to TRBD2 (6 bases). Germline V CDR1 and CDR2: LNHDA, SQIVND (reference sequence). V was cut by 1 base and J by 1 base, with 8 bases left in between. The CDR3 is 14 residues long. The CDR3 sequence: CASSIAGVSYEQYF. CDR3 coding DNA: TGTGCCAGTAGTATAGCGGGAGTGTCCTACGAGCAGTACTTC.